This entry lists 24 T cell receptor beta chains sequenced from one sample in a study of blood T cell repertoires in COVID-19. Data came from immunoSEQ multiplex PCR; TCRdb stores just in-frame clones and leaves some out. The sample has 300,000 to 400,000 clones, 88% seen once. Source material: peripheral blood. The receptors stem from a woman in her twenties or thirties with COVID-19, enrolled during active disease.

This rearrangement joins TRBV14 to TRBJ1-2; perhaps TRBD1 as D (6 bases). Germline CDR1 SGHDN, CDR2 FVKESK. CDR3 size: 15 residues. With 4 bases removed from V and 6 bases from J, the gap between germline ends came to 18 bases. CDR3 in amino acids: CASSPAPTGPDGYTF. The CDR3 nucleotides read TGTGCCAGCAGCCCTGCCCCGACAGGACCCGATGGCTACACCTTC. Full variable domain (remainder filled in from reference TRBV14 and TRBJ1-2): EAGVTQFPSHSVIEKGQTVTLRCDPISGHDNLYWYRRVMGKEIKFLLHFVKESKQDESGMPNNRFLAERTGGTYSTLKVQPAELEDSGVYFCASSPAPTGPDGYTFGSGTRLTVV.

This chain joins TRBV5-8 and TRBJ2-2; 11 bases are a match to TRBD1. CDR1 and CDR2 from the germline V gene are SGHTS and YDEGEE. V trimming: 4 bases; J trimming: 6 bases; junction bases outside the gene matches: 5. This CDR3 region has 15 residues. The CDR3, as DNA: TGTGCCAGCAGCCGCCGGACAGGGGGCTCCGGGGAGCTGTTTTTT. As protein: CASSRRTGGSGELFF.

This clone has only one observation. J is TRBJ2-5 and V is TRBV19, with D maybe TRBD1 (6 bases). The length of the CDR3 is 11 residues. The germline V gene encodes CDR1 LNHDA and CDR2 SQIVND (reference sequence). Trimming removed 9 bases at V and 4 bases at J, with 9 bases between. CDR3 region: CASARGETQYF. In DNA, the CDR3 is TGTGCCAGCGCCAGGGGAGAGACCCAGTACTTC.

This clone was picked up one time. V gene TRBV2 combines with J gene TRBJ2-6; no definite D call. Deletions cut 4 bases from V and 0 bases from J, with 7 bases between. This CDR3 comprises 15 residues. Germline CDR1 reads SNHLY; CDR2 reads FYNNEI. This CDR3 is CASSVDSSGANVLTF. CDR3 DNA sequence: TGTGCCAGCAGTGTAGATAGCTCTGGGGCCAACGTCCTGACTTTC.

V is TRBV28 and J is TRBJ2-7, with 9 bases matching TRBD1. V shed 6 bases and J 0 bases; nucleotides not matched to a gene: 3. Germline V gene sequence: CDR1 MDHEN, CDR2 SYDVKM. This CDR3 region has 14 residues. This CDR3 reads CASSRDRDSYEQYV. The CDR3 region has the DNA TGTGCCAGCAGCCGGGACAGGGACTCCTACGAGCAGTACGTC.

The V and J genes are TRBV19 and TRBJ2-3; TRBD2 matches at 12 bases. Trimming took 10 bases from V and 5 from J; bases not matched to a gene: 7. The CDR3 is made up of 14 amino acids. Germline assignment: CDR1 LNHDA and CDR2 SQIVND (reference sequence). The CDR3 reads CATRLAGVGDTQYF. The CDR3, as DNA: TGTGCCACCAGACTAGCGGGGGTGGGAGATACGCAGTATTTT.

This clone turned up a few times. This chain connects TRBV4-2 to TRBJ1-5; 10 positions agree with TRBD1. From germline, CDR1 is LGHNA and CDR2 YNFKEQ. The J segment lost 6 bases and the V segment lost 0 bases, leaving 2 bases of the junction unmatched. The CDR3 length is 15 residues. The CDR3, as DNA: TGTGCCAGCAGCCAAGAGGGACAGGGGAGTCAGCCCCAGCATTTT. It codes for CASSQEGQGSQPQHF.

The rearrangement joins TRBV28 to TRBJ1-1; D possibly corresponds to TRBD1 (6 bases). This CDR3 comprises 15 residues. Per germline, CDR1 MDHEN and CDR2 SYDVKM. Deletions cut 5 bases from V and 0 bases from J, with 13 bases between. CDR3 amino acids: CASSRSTGVNTEAFF. In DNA form, the CDR3 reads TGTGCCAGCAGTCGATCGACAGGCGTGAACACTGAAGCTTTCTTT.

This clone was observed a single time. The chain couples TRBV19 to TRBJ1-5, with D unresolved. The length of the CDR3 is 15 residues. Germline lookup yields CDR1 LNHDA and CDR2 SQIVND (reference sequence). V dropped 5 bases and J dropped 4 bases, with 15 bases sitting between them. This CDR3 is CASSLSGPGNQPQHF. Written as DNA, the CDR3 is TGTGCCAGTAGTCTCTCCGGCCCCGGGAATCAGCCCCAGCATTTT.

V and J are TRBV30 and TRBJ1-2, with 9 bases that match TRBD1. The CDR3 extends over 13 amino acids. CDR1 is GTSNPN, CDR2 SVGIG, per germline (reference sequence). V lost 7 bases and J lost 3; bases outside the gene matches: 6. CDR3 sequence reads: CALKQGADYGYTF. CDR3 nucleotide sequence: TGTGCCTTGAAACAGGGGGCGGACTATGGCTACACCTTC.

The gene calls are TRBV7-8 and TRBJ2-2, with 10 bases matching TRBD2. CDR3 size: 15 residues. V was clipped by 5 bases and J by 7 bases; unmatched bases: 7. Germline lookup yields CDR1 SGHVS and CDR2 FQNEAQ. CDR3 loop: CASSPRSSGGGELFF. CDR3 DNA: TGTGCCAGCAGCCCCCGATCTAGCGGGGGCGGGGAGCTGTTTTTT. Supplemented by reference TRBV7-8 and TRBJ2-2, the full variable domain reads GAGVSQSPRYKVAKRGQDVALRCDPISGHVSLFWYQQALGQGPEFLTYFQNEAQLDKSGLPSDRFFAERPEGSVSTLKIQRTQQEDSAVYLCASSPRSSGGGELFFGEGSRLTVL.

This chain uses TRBV6-5 with TRBJ2-2; 7 bases map to TRBD1. The CDR3 totals 14 residues. V lost 6 bases, J lost 4 bases, and 5 bases stayed unmatched. The germline V gene has CDR1 MNHEY and CDR2 SVGAGI. CDR3 loop: CASRRQGPTGELFF. The CDR3 nucleotides read TGTGCCAGCAGAAGACAGGGTCCCACCGGGGAGCTGTTTTTT.

V gene TRBV6-5 combines with J gene TRBJ1-3, with a tentative D call TRBD1 (5 bases). Germline V gene data show CDR1 as MNHEY and CDR2 as SVGAGI. V was pared by 10 bases and J by 2 bases, with 18 bases between. The length of the CDR3 is 15 residues. The CDR3 is CATMIRGSPGNTIYF. The CDR3 DNA reads as TGTGCCACTATGATAAGGGGATCTCCTGGAAACACCATATATTTT.

The chain uses TRBV2 and TRBJ2-5; a weak D match, TRBD2 (5 bases). Germline lookup yields CDR1 SNHLY and CDR2 FYNNEI. Between the trimmed V and J ends, which lost 7 bases and 2 bases, there was a span of 14 bases. The CDR3 runs 14 residues. The CDR3 DNA follows: TGTGCCAGCACGGCGGGTAGGAATCAAGAGACCCAGTACTTC. Encoded protein: CASTAGRNQETQYF.

The V call is TRBV7-6, the J call TRBJ1-6; 10 positions match TRBD1. This CDR3 has 17 amino acids. Germline CDR1 SGHVS, CDR2 FNYEAQ. V trimming: 5 bases; J trimming: 10 bases; junction bases outside the gene matches: 14. CDR3 nucleotides: TGTGCCAGCAGCAGAGAGGGAGCCGGACAGGGGGGATCACCCCTCCACTTT. This encodes CASSREGAGQGGSPLHF.

This chain joins TRBV20-1 and TRBJ2-7, with 10 bases identical to TRBD2. With 3 bases clipped from V and 6 bases from J, the junction kept 14 bases outside the gene matches. CDR1 and CDR2 (germline): DFQATT, SNEGSKA (reference sequence). This CDR3 comprises 16 residues. CDR3 loop: CSASNPLSGGPSEQYF. CDR3 DNA: TGCAGTGCTAGTAATCCCCTTAGCGGGGGGCCCAGCGAGCAGTACTTC.

The chain carries TRBV6-5 and TRBJ2-7; D uncertain. Germline loops: CDR1 MNHEY, CDR2 SVGAGI. The CDR3 is 13 amino acids. The V end lost 7 bases, the J end lost 4 bases, and 14 bases lay between the germline ends. DNA for the CDR3: TGTGCCAGCAACCTAAAGCAACAGTACGAGCAGTACTTC. Translated, it gives CASNLKQQYEQYF.

The gene calls are TRBV4-1 and TRBJ1-1, with 9 bases that match TRBD1. This CDR3 has 20 residues. The germline V gene encodes CDR1 MGHRA and CDR2 YSYEKL. Trimming at V came to 1 base and at J to 0 bases, leaving 15 bases not matched to a gene. DNA of the CDR3: TGCGCCAGCAGCCAAGGAGTATCGGCCCCCGGGACAGGGCTGAACACTGAAGCTTTCTTT. It translates to CASSQGVSAPGTGLNTEAFF.

The rearrangement joins TRBV2 to TRBJ1-6, with D hard to call. Germline loops: CDR1 SNHLY, CDR2 FYNNEI. CDR3 length equals 14 residues. V gave up 0 bases and J gave up 13 bases, with 13 bases separating them. The CDR3 sequence is CASSEARVSFPLHF. CDR3 sequence (DNA): TGTGCCAGCAGTGAAGCCCGAGTATCGTTCCCCCTCCACTTT.

The chain combines TRBV5-1 with TRBJ2-7, with 9 bases fitting TRBD1. The length of the CDR3 is 14 residues. J lost 4 bases, V lost 0 bases, and 2 bases had no gene match. CDR1 and CDR2 (germline): SGHRS, YFSETQ. The DNA for the CDR3 is TGCGCCAGCAGCTTGGCCGGGACAGGGTACGAGCAGTACTTC. Amino acid sequence: CASSLAGTGYEQYF.

The chain is built from TRBV5-4 and TRBJ2-1; 7 nucleotides line up with TRBD2. The CDR3 extends over 15 amino acids. The germline gives CDR1 SGHNT, CDR2 YYREEE (reference sequence). V lost 2 bases to trimming and J lost 8 bases; unmatched junction nucleotides: 10. CDR3 region: CASSFNFRGGDEQFF. The DNA for the CDR3 is TGTGCCAGCAGCTTTAATTTCCGGGGAGGGGATGAGCAGTTCTTC. The whole variable domain, remainder taken from reference TRBV5-4 and TRBJ2-1, is ETGVTQSPTHLIKTRGQQVTLRCSSQSGHNTVSWYQQALGQGPQFIFQYYREEENGRGNFPPRFSGLQFPNYSSELNVNALELDDSALYLCASSFNFRGGDEQFFGPGTRLTVL.

The chain recombines TRBV7-8 with TRBJ2-7, with 7 bases lining up with TRBD1. Trimming cost V 5 bases and J 2 bases; bases outside gene matches: 3. The CDR3 runs 13 residues. CDR1 and CDR2 from the germline V gene are SGHVS and FQNEAQ. The DNA for the CDR3 is TGTGCCAGCAGCCAGGACAGGACCTACGAGCAGTACGTC. The encoded protein is CASSQDRTYEQYV.

The rearrangement uses TRBV2 and TRBJ1-1, with TRBD1 as a possible D gene (5 bases). In germline, CDR1 is SNHLY, CDR2 FYNNEI. With 5 bases removed from V and 7 bases from J, the gap between germline ends came to 14 bases. The CDR3 runs to 13 residues. The CDR3 DNA reads as TGTGCCAGCAGTAACCTACTCGACAGTGAAGCTTTCTTT. Amino acids: CASSNLLDSEAFF.

This clone has a single count. The rearrangement links TRBV7-9 to TRBJ2-5; D perhaps matches TRBD1 (6 bases). V was clipped by 5 bases and J by 1 base, with 11 bases between them. The CDR3 contains 14 residues. CDR1 SEHNR and CDR2 FQNEAQ come from the germline V gene (reference sequence). DNA for the CDR3: TGTGCCAGCAGCACCGGACAGTTCCAAGAGACCCAGTACTTC. It yields the protein CASSTGQFQETQYF.